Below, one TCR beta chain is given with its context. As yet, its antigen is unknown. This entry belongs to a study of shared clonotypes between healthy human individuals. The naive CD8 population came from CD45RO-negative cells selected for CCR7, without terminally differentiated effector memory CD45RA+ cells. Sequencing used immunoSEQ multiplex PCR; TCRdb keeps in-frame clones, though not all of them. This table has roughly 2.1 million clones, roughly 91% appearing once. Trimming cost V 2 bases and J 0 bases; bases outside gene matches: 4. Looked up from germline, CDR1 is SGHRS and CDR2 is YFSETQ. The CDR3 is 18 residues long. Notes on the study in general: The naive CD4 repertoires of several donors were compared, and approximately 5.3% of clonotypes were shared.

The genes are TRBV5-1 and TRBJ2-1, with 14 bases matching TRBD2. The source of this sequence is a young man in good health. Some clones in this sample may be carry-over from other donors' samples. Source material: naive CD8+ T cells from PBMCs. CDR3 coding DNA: TGCGCCAGCAGCTTCTGGACTAGCGGGAGGAGCTCCTACAATGAGCAGTTCTTC. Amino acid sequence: CASSFWTSGRSSYNEQFF.